The present TCR beta chain was sequenced within a study of shared clonotypes between healthy human individuals (dated by TCRdb to between 2020 and 2021). Study-wide context: The cohort included a few men and a couple of women between 18 and 49 years of age. Per donor, three plates each were used for CD4 naive and CD4 memory, two for CD8 naive, and one for CD8 memory. The study deeply sequenced blood TCR repertoires of five healthy adults to estimate repertoire size and the extent of clonotype sharing between individuals. Libraries were prepared and TCR repertoires were sequenced by different laboratories using diverse techniques, in order to increase sequencing depth and limit assay-specific biases. Per donor, leukapheresis produced somewhere between about 0.94 and 9 billion PBMCs. Study-wide findings and limitations: Naive subsets generally had larger estimated clonotype richness than memory subsets did. Sampling was limited to blood, and TCR repertoires in tissue likely differ from TCR repertoires in blood. Sharing across a handful of donors was observed for approximately 5% of naive CD4, over 3% of naive CD8, 2% to 2.5% of memory CD4, and roughly 0.4% of memory CD8 clonotypes. Because the study included a small number of donors, the genetic and exposure-history diversity represented was limited. Higher generation probabilities were observed for clonotypes shared by all four sorted-subset donors than for non-shared clonotypes. Rarefaction of sorted-subset datasets indicated incomplete sequencing despite the large sequencing depth. Pairwise subsampling indicated that sequencing depth was expected to affect the degree of clonotype sharing among donors.

Using the deep immunoSEQ assay, TCR CDR3 regions were amplified from genomic DNA by multiplex PCR. Extracted genomic DNA from each cell subset was distributed evenly across all wells of several immunoSEQ 96-well plates, and each plate was treated as a replicate. For sorted subsets, 200 to 250 ng genomic DNA, equal to tens of thousands of T cell genomes, was loaded into each replicate PCR. Purified libraries were measured with a Qubit 3.0 fluorometer, size-checked on a Bioanalyzer 2100, and measured again with the KAPA Library Quantification kit. Each immunoSEQ 96-well plate was sequenced on its own single-read 150-cycle Illumina NextSeq 550 flow cell. Per the source publication's procedure: Because the immunoSEQ output held only junctional sequences and lacked quality scores, the filtering could not match the filtering applied to full-length reads. Sequences were annotated with PyIR, a Python wrapper for IgBLAST v1.9, and V/J genes and CDR3 were assigned using IMGT germline references. Any read was removed if the V/J assignment was weak (E-value above 1e-6), the CDR3 was missing, or the read contained stop codons, out-of-frame junctions, or ambiguous translated residues. V3J clonotypes were defined as sequences sharing the same inferred V gene, J gene, and CDR3 amino acid sequence. To compute the percentage overlap between repertoires, the number of shared unique clonotypes was divided by the size of the smaller repertoire. Three approaches were used to assess repertoire richness: RTK rarefaction, the Chao1 estimator, and Recon v2.1 estimates of unobserved clonotypes. For all TCRbeta clonotypes obtained by the gDNA method from a handful of donors, generation probabilities were computed with OLGA. TCRdb took over this immuneACCESS table, retaining in-frame rearrangements with V and J assigned. Such tables are incomplete; in checked studies, under half of the missing clones stem from an unresolved V gene, and the remainder is unexplained. V, J and clone size derive from that table, while D and trimming were established from the DNA sequence. This sample lists about 690,000 clones; 90% were detected once. The ten largest account for 34% of the sample.

CDR1 and CDR2 (MDHEN, SYDVKM) derive from the germline V gene. From cysteine to phenylalanine, the CDR3 is 15 amino acids long. This entry keeps only the CDR3 DNA: 45 bases, framed from base 1. Trimming at the junction amounts to 5 bases on V and 3 bases on J, and the germline ends lie 17 bases apart. A note on this clone: There is no known antigen for this receptor. No qualities accompany the bases; no much larger clone lies one base away.

Healthy HIV-negative adults with no recently reported acute infections or vaccinations were included as donors. Every donor was a Caucasian adult residing in Nashville, Tennessee, USA. CD8 memory samples consisted of magnetically selected CD45RO+ cells combined with CCR7-negative CD45RA+ effector memory (TemRA) cells. Blood was obtained by leukapheresis, after which PBMCs were separated by Ficoll-Histopaque density gradient centrifugation and cryopreserved in liquid nitrogen vapor phase. Analytical flow cytometry was used to check the purity and quantity of every magnetically sorted T cell population. Genomic DNA was isolated from each sorted fraction and quantified by UV absorbance on a Nanodrop 2000c.

Rearrangement joined TRBV28 to TRBJ2-7; 6 matching bases give a weak D call of TRBD2. The material sequenced was memory CD8+ T cells from PBMCs. The sample's cell subset or site label, in plain terms: CD45RO+ cells pooled with CCR7-negative TemRA cells. The TCR originated in a man between 18 and 35 years old in good health. Some clones in this sample may be carry-over from other donors' samples. The nucleotide sequence is given as TGTGCCAGCAGTCTAGAGGCAGGGACTTACTACGAGCAGTACTTC. It encodes CASSLEAGTYYEQYF. When the CDR3 is completed using the reference TRBV28 and TRBJ2-7 genes on either side, the full variable domain is DVKVTQSSRYLVKRTGEKVFLECVQDMDHENMFWYRQDPGLGLRLIYFSYDVKMKEKGDIPEGYSVSREKKERFSLILESASTNQTSMYLCASSLEAGTYYEQYFGPGTRLTVT.